These T cell receptor beta chains were read from a single sample in a study of blood T cell repertoires in COVID-19. The repertoire was sequenced with immunoSEQ multiplex PCR; TCRdb's copy has only in-frame clones and lacks some. The sample consists of roughly 82,000 clones, around 91% of them appearing once. Sequences were obtained from peripheral blood. The source is a woman in her forties or fifties in a cohort sampled during active COVID-19. The CDR3 runs from the conserved cysteine through the conserved F or W. The D gene is left open where the match is weak. Expanded clones get a size class; other rows say once, few or many, or leave the size out.

TRBV27	-	-	TRBJ2-6	CASTQTGPLSGANVLTF	TGTGCCAGCACCCAGACAGGCCCCCTCTCTGGGGCCAACGTCCTGACTTTC
TRBV28	-	-	TRBJ1-2	CASSPPTGNYGYTF	TGTGCCAGCAGTCCACCAACCGGGAACTATGGCTACACCTTC
TRBV7-3	-	-	TRBJ2-5	CASSLWSGDETQYF	TGTGCCAGCAGCTTGTGGTCAGGGGACGAGACCCAGTACTTC
TRBV27	TRBD1	-	TRBJ1-1	CASSFRGQGTEAFF	TGTGCCAGCAGTTTCAGGGGGCAAGGCACTGAAGCTTTCTTT
TRBV19	-	-	TRBJ2-7	CASRSTGSLDEQYF	TGTGCCAGTAGGTCGACAGGCAGTCTAGACGAGCAGTACTTC
TRBV5-8	TRBD2	-	TRBJ2-1	CASSLGLAFYNEQFF	TGTGCCAGCAGCTTGGGACTAGCGTTTTACAATGAGCAGTTCTTC
TRBV2	-	-	TRBJ1-2	CASSEQGSGEGYTF	TGTGCCAGCAGTGAGCAAGGTTCGGGGGAAGGCTACACCTTC
TRBV5-1	-	-	TRBJ2-7	CAIRQLSEYYEQYF	TGCGCCATCCGACAGCTATCGGAATACTACGAGCAGTACTTC
TRBV20-1	TRBD2	-	TRBJ2-1	CGSGRGNEQFF	TGCGGTAGCGGGAGGGGGAATGAGCAGTTCTTC
TRBV7-9	TRBD2	-	TRBJ2-1	CASSIYSQGLAGRNEQFF	TGTGCCAGCAGCATATACTCCCAAGGACTAGCGGGACGGAATGAGCAGTTCTTC
TRBV4-1	-	-	TRBJ1-2	CASSPNRQETNYGYTF	TGCGCCAGCAGCCCTAACCGACAGGAAACTAACTATGGCTACACCTTC
TRBV7-9	-	-	TRBJ2-7	CASSPPGQGLDEQYF	TGTGCCAGCAGCCCCCCGGGACAAGGGCTCGACGAGCAGTACTTC
TRBV24-1	TRBD1	few	TRBJ1-5	CATSDRLTGLGNQPQHF	TGTGCCACCAGTGACAGACTGACAGGGTTGGGGAATCAGCCCCAGCATTTT
TRBV2	TRBD1	-	TRBJ2-1	CASGLGTGVGEQFF	TGTGCCTCCGGTCTCGGGACAGGGGTGGGTGAGCAGTTCTTC
TRBV19	TRBD1	-	TRBJ2-1	CATLSLTAGGNEQFF	TGTGCCACCTTGTCTTTAACAGCAGGGGGCAATGAGCAGTTCTTC
TRBV27	-	-	TRBJ1-2	CASSQDSNYGYTF	TGTGCCAGCAGCCAAGACAGTAACTATGGCTACACCTTC
TRBV21-1	-	-	TRBJ1-1	CDPRQASNTEAFF	TGTGACCCGAGACAGGCTTCGAACACTGAAGCTTTCTTT